A single sample is the source of the 29 T cell receptor beta chains below, sequenced in a study of Graves' ophthalmopathy and Graves' hyperthyroidism. The sequenced template was RNA, covering the TCR beta CDR3 region. First-round RT-PCR relied on HTBI primers, and a second-round multiplex PCR came next. TCRdb reprocessed the multiplex PCR reads with MiXCR, giving one entry per CDR3 protein. This sample has over a million distinct CDR3 sequences; about two fifths occur once, and the top ten carry around 10%. What was sequenced was peripheral blood or thyroid tissue (not recorded which). The receptor set was obtained from an adult man with Graves' hyperthyroidism.

With regard to this clonotype: Mismatch with germline at one junction end may stem from a read error. The genes are TRBV9 and TRBJ2-7; no firm D call. Per the germline V gene, CDR1 is SGDLS and CDR2 is YYNGEE. The CDR3 is 14 amino acids. This CDR3 is CASSPRRDSHEQYF. CDR3 bases: TGTGCCAGCAGCCCACGCCGAGACTCCCACGAGCAGTACTTC. The whole variable domain, remainder taken from reference TRBV9 and TRBJ2-7, is DSGVTQTPKHLITATGQRVTLRCSPRSGDLSVYWYQQSLDQGLQFLIQYYNGEERAKGNILERFSAQQFPDLHSELNLSSLELGDSALYFCASSPRRDSHEQYFGPGTRLTVT.

This chain joins TRBV10-3 and TRBJ1-5; no firm D call. Germline CDR1 is ENHRY and CDR2 is SYGVKD. The CDR3 extends over 18 amino acids. The V gene lost 5 bases and the J gene lost 3 bases, with 23 bases spanning the gap. CDR3 in amino acids: CAISYHDGAPAFNQPQHF. In DNA, the CDR3 is TGTGCCATCAGTTACCACGACGGTGCTCCAGCGTTCAATCAGCCCCAGCATTTT.

In this sample, this clonotype turned up many times. The rearrangement links TRBV19 to TRBJ2-7, with D hard to call. Deletions cut 9 bases from V and 3 bases from J, with 9 bases between. The CDR3 is 11 amino acids. Germline-derived CDR1 and CDR2 are LNHDA and SQIVND (reference sequence). For the CDR3, the DNA is TGTGCCAGCGGAGACATCTACGAGCAGTACTTC. This sequence encodes CASGDIYEQYF. The whole variable domain, filled in from reference TRBV19 and TRBJ2-7, reads DGGITQSPKYLFRKEGQNVTLSCEQNLNHDAMYWYRQDPGQGLRLIYYSQIVNDFQKGDIAEGYSVSREKKESFPLTVTSAQKNPTAFYLCASGDIYEQYFGPGTRLTVT.

This clonotype was recorded a few times. V is TRBV12-3 or TRBV12-4 and J is TRBJ2-7; D could derive from TRBD1 or TRBD2 (5 bases each). V was cut by 6 bases and J by 3 bases, with 30 bases left in between. This CDR3 is built from 19 residues. CDR3 residues: CASSGAQTPMREPNYEQYF. CDR3 bases: TGTGCCAGCAGCGGGGCCCAGACACCGATGAGGGAGCCCAACTACGAGCAGTACTTC.

This rearrangement joins TRBV7-2 to TRBJ2-7, with D maybe TRBD2 (6 bases). The V end was cut by 2 bases, the J end by 0 bases, with 11 bases between. Germline CDR1 and CDR2: SGHTA and FQGNSA. This CDR3 comprises 15 residues. Written as DNA, the CDR3 is TGTGCCAGCAGCTTAAGGCGGGGCCGCTCCTACGAGCAGTACTTC. Translated: CASSLRRGRSYEQYF.

This clonotype was detected many times. The chain uses TRBV5-6 and TRBJ2-7; no clear D. This CDR3 has 13 residues. V dropped 3 bases and J dropped 2 bases, with 9 bases sitting between them. CDR1 SGHDT and CDR2 YYEEEE come from the germline V gene. As DNA, the CDR3 is TGTGCCAGCAGCTCGCAGTCTACCTACGAGCAGTACTTC. It yields the protein CASSSQSTYEQYF.

This clonotype was recorded at least ten times. The chain combines TRBV28 with TRBJ1-6, with D possibly TRBD1 on 5 matching bases. Trimming shortened V by 5 bases and J by 5 bases, and 10 bases separated the two germline ends. Germline V CDR1 and CDR2: MDHEN, SYDVKM. The CDR3 has 14 amino acids. The DNA of the CDR3 is TGTGCCAGCAGTCGGGGGACCCATAATTCACCCCTCCACTTT. Its protein product is CASSRGTHNSPLHF.

The chain couples TRBV5-1 to TRBJ2-7; 7 bases agree with TRBD1. Germline V gene data show CDR1 as SGHRS and CDR2 as YFSETQ. This CDR3 contains 17 residues. V lost 1 base and J lost 7; bases outside the gene matches: 17. This chain's CDR3 is CASSLTNRDRSLREQYF. In nucleotides, the CDR3 is TGCGCCAGCAGCTTGACCAACCGGGACAGATCTCTACGGGAGCAGTACTTC.

On this clonotype itself: A much more abundant neighbour one base away suggests this may be a read error. The V call is TRBV7-8, the J call TRBJ1-5, with a tentative D call TRBD1 (5 bases). The V gene's germline CDR1 is SGHVS and CDR2 FQNEAQ. The CDR3 consists of 14 residues. V was cut by 5 bases and J by 6 bases, with 14 bases left in between. The CDR3 spells CASSAGREAQPQHF. The CDR3 DNA follows: TGTGCCAGCAGCGCGGGCAGGGAAGCTCAGCCCCAGCATTTT.

The genes are TRBV9 and TRBJ2-7; D is ambiguous. The V gene's germline CDR1 is SGDLS and CDR2 YYNGEE. The CDR3 has 16 residues. V lost 3 bases to trimming and J lost 1 base, with 17 bases between them. The CDR3 nucleotides read TGTGCCAGCAGCGCCTTCGGTGGCGCACCTTCCTACGAGCAGTACTTC. Its translation: CASSAFGGAPSYEQYF. Variable domain in full (rest from reference TRBV9 and TRBJ2-7): DSGVTQTPKHLITATGQRVTLRCSPRSGDLSVYWYQQSLDQGLQFLIQYYNGEERAKGNILERFSAQQFPDLHSELNLSSLELGDSALYFCASSAFGGAPSYEQYFGPGTRLTVT.

The chain is built from TRBV2 and TRBJ1-1, with 7 bases fitting TRBD1. CDR1 is SNHLY and CDR2 is FYNNEI in the germline V gene. The CDR3 runs 15 residues. V was clipped by 10 bases and J by 6 bases; unmatched bases: 17. CDR3 amino acids: CATSGIKGTAAEAFF. In DNA, the CDR3 is TGTGCCACCAGCGGGATAAAAGGGACAGCCGCTGAAGCTTTCTTT.

This clonotype was detected a few times. The chain carries TRBV12-3 or TRBV12-4 and TRBJ1-2; possibly TRBD1 for D (6 bases). Between the trimmed V and J ends, which lost 1 base and 6 bases, there was a span of 15 bases. This CDR3 contains 15 residues. CDR3 DNA sequence: TGTGCCAGCAGTTTAGGGGCAGGGGTGGCTGATGGCTACACCTTC. Translated, it gives CASSLGAGVADGYTF.

This chain joins TRBV4-1 and TRBJ1-4; D unresolved. CDR1 is MGHRA, CDR2 YSYEKL, per germline. V was clipped by 0 bases and J by 3 bases, with 8 bases between them. This CDR3 contains 15 residues. Here the CDR3 DNA reads TGCGCCAGCAGCCAAGATTCTCGAGCTAATGAAAAACTGTTTTTT. Translating gives CASSQDSRANEKLFF.

This clonotype was seen at least ten times. V gene TRBV7-3 combines with J gene TRBJ2-2; maybe TRBD2 (5 bases). The V end lost 8 bases, the J end lost 1 base, and 8 bases lay between the germline ends. This CDR3 contains 13 residues. Germline CDR1 SGHTA, CDR2 FQGTGA. CDR3 DNA sequence: TGTGCCAGCGGGAGAGAGAACACCGGGGAGCTGTTTTTT. Protein sequence: CASGRENTGELFF.

The V call is TRBV7-2, the J call TRBJ2-5, with TRBD1 matching over 7 bases. CDR1 and CDR2 from the germline V gene are SGHTA and FQGNSA. The J segment lost 5 bases and the V segment lost 1 base, leaving 13 bases of the junction unmatched. CDR3 length: 17 residues. Written as DNA, the CDR3 is TGTGCCAGCAGCTTAGATGCCCAAGTGAGGGGGCAGGAGACCCAGTACTTC. As protein: CASSLDAQVRGQETQYF.

There are many counts of this clonotype. The genes are TRBV20-1 and TRBJ1-5; D gene ambiguous. Germline V gene data show CDR1 as DFQATT and CDR2 as SNEGSKA (reference sequence). The CDR3 runs 15 residues. V was clipped by 1 base and J by 4 bases, with 14 bases between them. In DNA form, the CDR3 reads TGCAGTGCTAGAGCCATTGGGGATTGGAATCAGCCCCAGCATTTT. As protein: CSARAIGDWNQPQHF.

This clonotype was seen ten or more times. This chain links TRBV10-3 with TRBJ2-7; TRBD1 matches at 9 bases. Germline V gene data show CDR1 as ENHRY and CDR2 as SYGVKD. Trimming took 3 bases from V and 3 from J; bases not matched to a gene: 6. The CDR3 spans 15 residues. CDR3 protein: CAISEPDRGVYEQYF. The CDR3 nucleotides read TGTGCCATCAGTGAACCGGACAGGGGAGTCTACGAGCAGTACTTC.

V and J are TRBV7-3 and TRBJ2-7; perhaps TRBD1 as D (7 bases). Germline CDR1 SGHTA, CDR2 FQGTGA. This CDR3 is 13 amino acids long. V was cut by 6 bases and J by 6 bases, with 15 bases left in between. CDR3 nucleotides: TGTGCCAGCAGACCTCAGGGGGGAGGCGAGCAGTACTTC. Translated, it gives CASRPQGGGEQYF.

This clonotype appeared a single time. This could be a read error, since a much larger clone is one nucleotide away. J is TRBJ1-1 and V is TRBV20-1, with 7 nucleotides matching TRBD1. Germline CDR1 reads DFQATT; CDR2 reads SNEGSKA (reference sequence). The CDR3 consists of 14 residues. Trimming cost V 3 bases and J 1 base; bases outside gene matches: 5. CDR3 DNA: TGCAGTGCTAGGGGACAGTCAAAGAACACTGAAGCTTTCTTT. Amino acids: CSARGQSKNTEAFF.

This clonotype was recorded at least ten times. The V gene is TRBV14, the J gene TRBJ2-7; D possibly corresponds to TRBD2 (5 bases). Germline V CDR1 and CDR2: SGHDN, FVKESK. Trimming left V 1 base short and J 2 bases short, with 9 bases between. The CDR3 spans 14 residues. The CDR3 DNA sequence: TGTGCCAGCAGCCAAGCTCTAGCCGCCTACGAGCAGTACTTC. Residues: CASSQALAAYEQYF.

This clonotype was seen only a few times. The rearrangement joins TRBV4-1 to TRBJ2-7, with 11 bases identical to TRBD1. Per germline, CDR1 MGHRA and CDR2 YSYEKL. Trimming removed 1 base from V and 7 bases from J; junction bases left unmatched: 9. CDR3 length: 16 residues. CDR3 region: CASSQGFGQGAREQYF. The CDR3 DNA is TGCGCCAGCAGCCAAGGGTTCGGACAGGGGGCACGGGAGCAGTACTTC.

V gene TRBV5-6 combines with J gene TRBJ2-7; D is perhaps TRBD1 or TRBD2 (5 bases each). Germline lookup yields CDR1 SGHDT and CDR2 YYEEEE. V was trimmed by 4 bases and J by 3 bases, leaving 14 bases between them. The CDR3 consists of 14 residues. CDR3 loop: CASSHGTVDYEQYF. DNA for the CDR3: TGTGCCAGCAGCCATGGGACGGTAGACTACGAGCAGTACTTC.

This clonotype was seen ten or more times. The rearrangement links TRBV10-3 to TRBJ2-7; 9 bases align to TRBD1. Per the germline V gene, CDR1 is ENHRY and CDR2 is SYGVKD. V lost 6 bases to trimming and J lost 7 bases; unmatched junction nucleotides: 4. The CDR3 has 12 residues. This chain's CDR3 is CAIRQGAEEQYF. CDR3 bases: TGTGCCATCAGACAGGGGGCTGAAGAGCAGTACTTC.

Comments on this clonotype: A junction end diverges from the germline sequence, so it may reflect a read error. V and J are TRBV10-2 and TRBJ2-7, with 9 bases aligning to TRBD1. The CDR3 consists of 15 residues. CDR1 and CDR2 from the germline V gene are WSHSY and SAAADI. In DNA, the CDR3 is TGTGCCAGCAGTTTTGGGACAGGGTCTACCTACGAGCAGTACTTC. It specifies CASSFGTGSTYEQYF.

This clonotype was seen repeatedly, ten times or more. The chain couples TRBV12-3 or TRBV12-4 to TRBJ2-7; TRBD2 might be the D (7 bases). Trimming shortened V by 8 bases and J by 13 bases, and 15 bases separated the two germline ends. CDR3 length: 10 amino acids. CDR3 nucleotide sequence: TGTGCCAGCCGAGGGGGGGCCCTTTACTTC. This gives the protein CASRGGALYF.

The chain employs TRBV7-2 and TRBJ2-5, with D tentatively TRBD2 (6 bases). From germline, CDR1 is SGHTA and CDR2 FQGNSA. The CDR3 is made up of 14 amino acids. V lost 5 bases and J lost 2, with 12 bases in between. CDR3 in amino acids: CASSQSSGQETQYF. CDR3 coding DNA: TGTGCCAGCAGCCAAAGTAGCGGACAAGAGACCCAGTACTTC.

The V gene is TRBV5-5, the J gene TRBJ1-6; D is uncertain. The CDR3 spans 13 residues. Germline CDR1 is SGHKS and CDR2 is YYEKEE (reference sequence). Between the trimmed V and J ends, which lost 0 bases and 9 bases, there was a span of 7 bases. The CDR3 loop is CASSLGPGSPLHF. CDR3 sequence (DNA): TGTGCCAGCAGCTTGGGGCCGGGTTCACCCCTCCACTTT.

This clonotype was recorded many times. This chain uses TRBV10-3 with TRBJ2-7; the match to TRBD1 covers 7 bases. The J segment lost 3 bases and the V segment lost 7 bases, leaving 6 bases of the junction unmatched. CDR1 ENHRY and CDR2 SYGVKD come from the germline V gene. This CDR3 spans 13 amino acids. In DNA, the CDR3 is TGTGCCATCATGGCACAGGGGTACTACGAGCAGTACTTC. Its protein product is CAIMAQGYYEQYF.

The J gene is TRBJ2-5, the V gene TRBV7-9; a possible D gene is TRBD1 (6 bases). Trimming shortened V by 5 bases and J by 4 bases, and 17 bases separated the two germline ends. CDR3 size: 15 residues. CDR1 SEHNR and CDR2 FQNEAQ come from the germline V gene (reference sequence). CDR3 protein: CASSNRVEVRETQYF. CDR3 coding DNA: TGTGCCAGCAGCAACAGGGTAGAGGTTCGAGAGACCCAGTACTTC. Filled out from reference TRBV7-9 and TRBJ2-5, the complete variable domain reads DTGVSQNPRHKITKRGQNVTFRCDPISEHNRLYWYRQTLGQGPEFLTYFQNEAQLEKSRLLSDRFSAERPKGSFSTLEIQRTEQGDSAMYLCASSNRVEVRETQYFGPGTRLLVL.